This TCR beta chain was obtained from a study of blood T cell repertoires in COVID-19. This clone was seen once. Study members were between about 18 and 90 years old and lived in some 22 US regions. CDR1 is MDHEN and CDR2 is SYDVKM in the germline V gene. This CDR3 contains 15 residues. Trimming left V 5 bases short and J 0 bases short, with 8 bases between. As processed by the authors: Reference gene primers were amplified, and this amplification served to estimate nucleated cell counts. The assay was immunoSEQ multiplex PCR, and TCRdb's table has in-frame clones only and misses some. D and trimming were read from the DNA, whereas the V and J calls and clone size are those reported in that table. The sample has about 190,000 clones, around 82% seen once.

Sample: PBMCs or T cells enriched from blood (not recorded which). V usage is TRBV28 and J usage is TRBJ2-6; D gene ambiguous. The origin of this receptor is a woman between 45 and 60 years old with acute COVID-19. CDR3 residues: CASSLTYSGANVLTF. CDR3 nucleotides: TGTGCCAGCAGTCTCACCTACTCTGGGGCCAACGTCCTGACTTTC.